The rows below give T cell receptor beta chains drawn from one sample of a study of T cell responses to AZD1222 COVID-19 vaccine. Clones were sequenced by immunoSEQ multiplex PCR, and TCRdb holds only the in-frame ones, with some missing. Altogether 180,000 or so clones are present, over 90% being singletons, with the ten largest covering around 2%. The specimen comprised peripheral blood, sampled 28 days after the second AZD1222 dose. These receptors all come from an adult who received the AZD1222 COVID-19 vaccine. Both conserved end residues are part of each CDR3. A D gene is named only where the DNA matches it firmly. The size of a clone is reported for some rows only, either as once, few or many, or as a class for expanded clones.

TGTGCCAGCAGCCCCAAGGGGGCCAGACAGCCCCAGCATTTT | CASSPKGARQPQHF | TRBJ1-5 | TRBD1 | TRBV7-9 | .
TGTGCCAGCAGTCCTGGGGGGGTGCAGCATCCTTTCTTT | CASSPGGVQHPFF | TRBJ1-1 | . | TRBV13 | .
TGTGCCAGTGGTAGACCGGACAGTAATGAAAAACTGTTTTTT | CASGRPDSNEKLFF | TRBJ1-4 | . | TRBV6-5 | .
TGTGCCAGCAGTTCCTCCGTCGGGGACACTGAAGCTTTCTTT | CASSSSVGDTEAFF | TRBJ1-1 | . | TRBV28 | .
TGCGCCAGCAGCCAAGGGCAAGCGGTCACAGATACGCAGTATTTT | CASSQGQAVTDTQYF | TRBJ2-3 | . | TRBV4-3 | .
TGTGCCAGCAGTGAAGACACTCATCAGCCCCAGCATTTT | CASSEDTHQPQHF | TRBJ1-5 | . | TRBV6-4 | .
TGTGCCAGCAGTGTACAGGACGAGCAGTACTTC | CASSVQDEQYF | TRBJ2-7 | . | TRBV2 | .
TGCGCCAGCAGCTTGGCAGGGGGGGATGAAAAACTGTTTTTT | CASSLAGGDEKLFF | TRBJ1-4 | TRBD1 | TRBV5-1 | .
TGTGCCAGCAGCCCGGACAGAAGGAACACCATATATTTT | CASSPDRRNTIYF | TRBJ1-3 | . | TRBV28 | .
TGTGCCAGTCACGGGACAGGGGCGGGTCAGCCCCAGCATTTT | CASHGTGAGQPQHF | TRBJ1-5 | TRBD1 | TRBV19 | .
TGTGCCAGTAGTATGGGAGACAGTCATCGCGATTCACCCCTCCACTTT | CASSMGDSHRDSPLHF | TRBJ1-6 | . | TRBV19 | few
TGTGCCAGTAGTATTGGTCAGGGGAACGGCTCACCCCTCCACTTT | CASSIGQGNGSPLHF | TRBJ1-6 | . | TRBV19 | .
TGTGCCAGCAGTTGGGGAGCAGGGGTCTATGGCTACACCTTC | CASSWGAGVYGYTF | TRBJ1-2 | . | TRBV28 | .
TGTGCCAGCAGTTTACAGGGGATGAACACTGAAGCTTTCTTT | CASSLQGMNTEAFF | TRBJ1-1 | TRBD1 | TRBV14 | .
TGTGCCAGCAGTTCAACCGACAGATATAATTCACCCCTCCACTTT | CASSSTDRYNSPLHF | TRBJ1-6 | . | TRBV28 | .
TGTGCCATCAGTGAGTCAGGGTATGGCTACACCTTC | CAISESGYGYTF | TRBJ1-2 | . | TRBV10-3 | .
TGTGCCAGCAGCCTAACAGGGCAATCCTACGAGCAGTACTTC | CASSLTGQSYEQYF | TRBJ2-7 | . | TRBV3-1/TRBV3-2 | few
TGTGCCAGCAGCTTAGATGCAGCCGCCCCCTATGGCTACACCTTC | CASSLDAAAPYGYTF | TRBJ1-2 | . | TRBV7-2 | once
TGTGCCAGCAGCTTCCAGGGGGATCAGCCCCAGCATTTT | CASSFQGDQPQHF | TRBJ1-5 | TRBD1 | TRBV5-4 | .
TGTGCCAGCAGCCAAGGGTTAAGCGGGGGGCTCACAGATACGCAGTATTTT | CASSQGLSGGLTDTQYF | TRBJ2-3 | TRBD2 | TRBV4-2 | .
TGTGCCAGCAGCTTGGGTCAGGACGAGCAGTACTTC | CASSLGQDEQYF | TRBJ2-7 | . | TRBV5-6 | .
TGTGCCAGCAGCCGAGGGGGCCAGGATGAAGCTTTCTTT | CASSRGGQDEAFF | TRBJ1-1 | TRBD1 | TRBV7-9 | .
TGTGCCTGGAGTGTGGCTAGCGGGAGGGTGTGGGAGCAGTACTTC | CAWSVASGRVWEQYF | TRBJ2-7 | TRBD2 | TRBV30 | .
TGTGCCAGCAGCCCGTGGACAGGGAAGGGGACTGAAGCTTTCTTT | CASSPWTGKGTEAFF | TRBJ1-1 | TRBD1 | TRBV5-4 | .
TGTGCCAGCTCACCAGGGACTACCAACCCTACTCGCACAGATACGCAGTATTTT | CASSPGTTNPTRTDTQYF | TRBJ2-3 | TRBD2 | TRBV18 | .
TGTGCCAGCAGTCTGGTGGGACCCGAGGCCTACGAGCAGTACTTC | CASSLVGPEAYEQYF | TRBJ2-7 | . | TRBV27 | .
TGTGCCAGCAGCTTAGAAGCGGGAGGTTTGTGGAATGAGCAGTTCTTC | CASSLEAGGLWNEQFF | TRBJ2-1 | TRBD2 | TRBV7-9 | .
TGTGCCAGCAGCTTCGCTCTTAGCACAGATACGCAGTATTTT | CASSFALSTDTQYF | TRBJ2-3 | . | TRBV7-9 | .
TGTGCCAGCAGTTCCAGCAGGGAGGCGGACACCATATATTTT | CASSSSREADTIYF | TRBJ1-3 | . | TRBV27 | .
TGTGCCACCCAAGGCAGGGGAATCGGGGTCGGAGATACGCAGTATTTT | CATQGRGIGVGDTQYF | TRBJ2-3 | . | TRBV5-6 | once
TGTGCCAGCAGCCAAGAACGGCTCAGGGGGACCCAGTACTTC | CASSQERLRGTQYF | TRBJ2-5 | . | TRBV4-2 | .
TGTGCCAGCGGACTAGCGGGAGGGGGCGGGGAGCTGTTTTTT | CASGLAGGGGELFF | TRBJ2-2 | TRBD2 | TRBV7-8 | .
TGCGCCAGCAGCTTGTGGGCGGGGGGCCACAATGAGCAGTTCTTC | CASSLWAGGHNEQFF | TRBJ2-1 | TRBD2 | TRBV5-1 | once
TGCAGCGTTGATCGACAGGGCCCTAACTATGGCTACACCTTC | CSVDRQGPNYGYTF | TRBJ1-2 | TRBD1 | TRBV29-1 | .
TGTGCCAGCAGTCCCGGGACTCAACCCTACGAGCAGTACTTC | CASSPGTQPYEQYF | TRBJ2-7 | . | TRBV6-6 | .
TGTGCCAGCTCACCACCGTCAGGGGGCTATGACGCTGAAGCTTTCTTT | CASSPPSGGYDAEAFF | TRBJ1-1 | TRBD1 | TRBV18 | .
TGTGCCTGGAGTGTAGCGGGAAATCAGCCCCAGCATTTT | CAWSVAGNQPQHF | TRBJ1-5 | . | TRBV30 | once
TGTGCCAGCAGCTCGACTAGCGGGAGTATCCATGAGCAGTTCTTC | CASSSTSGSIHEQFF | TRBJ2-1 | TRBD2 | TRBV28 | once
TGTGCCAGCAGTGTAGGAGGGCGGGGCTCCTACAATGAGCAGTTCTTC | CASSVGGRGSYNEQFF | TRBJ2-1 | . | TRBV6-1 | .
TGTGCCAGCTCACCATCTCCAGGGGGTCCCTACGAGCAGTACTTC | CASSPSPGGPYEQYF | TRBJ2-7 | TRBD1 | TRBV18 | .
TGTGCCACACAACGGGACAGGAGCTCCTACGAGCAGTACTTC | CATQRDRSSYEQYF | TRBJ2-7 | TRBD1 | TRBV2 | .
TGTGCCAGCAGCTTTAATTCGGGAAACACCGGGGAGCTGTTTTTT | CASSFNSGNTGELFF | TRBJ2-2 | . | TRBV7-2 | .
TGTGCCAGCAGTCTGGACAGGGGGTCTTCTGAAGCTTTCTTT | CASSLDRGSSEAFF | TRBJ1-1 | TRBD1 | TRBV2 | .
TGCGCCAGCAACTGGGACAGGATATACGAGCAGTACTTC | CASNWDRIYEQYF | TRBJ2-7 | TRBD1 | TRBV23-1 | .
TGTGCCAGTAGTCCCCGGGCACGGGGTTGGCAGGGAAGCTCCTACGAGCAGTACTTC | CASSPRARGWQGSSYEQYF | TRBJ2-7 | . | TRBV19 | .
TGTGCCAGCAGTTTAATTGGGGAGGGAGTAGCCTATGGCTACACCTTC | CASSLIGEGVAYGYTF | TRBJ1-2 | . | TRBV27 | .
TGTGCCAGCAGTTACTCGCCGGGCTCTGGGGGCTACACCTTC | CASSYSPGSGGYTF | TRBJ1-2 | . | TRBV6-6 | .
TGTGCCAGCAGCCCGGACAGGGCGTCCTATGGCTACACCTTC | CASSPDRASYGYTF | TRBJ1-2 | TRBD1 | TRBV7-2 | .
TGCACCAGCAGCCCCCGAGAGCGGGGGGGGTGGGCCGATACGCAGTATTTT | CTSSPRERGGWADTQYF | TRBJ2-3 | . | TRBV1 | once
TGTGCCAGCAGTCAACAGGGGGCGCGCGGCTACACCTTC | CASSQQGARGYTF | TRBJ1-2 | TRBD1 | TRBV6-5 | .